Following are 10 T cell receptor beta chains from one sample sequenced in a study of STAT5B mutations in CD4+ large granular lymphocyte leukemia. Data came from immunoSEQ multiplex PCR; TCRdb stores just in-frame clones and leaves some out. The sample holds 25,000 to 35,000 clones, approximately 72% seen once. The sample comprised CD4+ T cells from blood buffy coats. These receptors all come from a human donor in good health.

Note on this clone: Mismatch with germline at one junction end may stem from a read error. V gene TRBV6-5 combines with J gene TRBJ2-5; 14 bases agree with TRBD2. This CDR3 is 13 amino acids long. Per germline, CDR1 MNHEY and CDR2 SVGAGI. The CDR3 coding sequence is TGTGCCAGCAGTTACTCGGGACTAGCGGGAGTCCACTTC. Its protein is CASSYSGLAGVHF.

V gene TRBV28 combines with J gene TRBJ1-2; D is ambiguous. Germline V lookup: CDR1 MDHEN, CDR2 SYDVKM. V lost 3 bases to trimming and J lost 3 bases, with 8 bases between them. CDR3 length equals 13 residues. CDR3 nucleotide sequence: TGTGCCAGCAGTTTTTACCCCTACTATGGCTACACCTTC. The encoded protein is CASSFYPYYGYTF.

This clone was picked up a small number of times. The genes are TRBV25-1 and TRBJ2-7, with D unclear. The CDR3 has 13 residues. Germline assignment: CDR1 MGHDK and CDR2 SYGVNS. V shed 5 bases and J shed 0 bases, with 8 bases lying between them. This CDR3 is CASSRAASYEQYF. CDR3 sequence (DNA): TGTGCCAGCAGTCGGGCGGCCTCCTACGAGCAGTACTTC.

This clone showed up just once. As DNA, the CDR3 is TGTGCCAGCAGCTTAGAACCGCTAAATACGCAGTATTTT. It encodes CASSLEPLNTQYF. The gene calls are TRBV7-2 and TRBJ2-3, with D hard to call. This CDR3 is built from 13 residues. Germline CDR1 and CDR2: SGHTA and FQGNSA. The ends were cut back, 1 base at V and 7 bases at J, with 9 bases in the middle. Together with reference TRBV7-2 and TRBJ2-3, the CDR3 gives the full variable domain: GAGVSQSPSNKVTEKGKDVELRCDPISGHTALYWYRQSLGQGLEFLIYFQGNSAPDKSGLPSDRFSAERTGGSVSTLTIQRTQQEDSAVYLCASSLEPLNTQYFGPGTRLTVL.

The V call is TRBV7-9, the J call TRBJ2-2; 7 bases match TRBD1. The ends lost 8 bases at V and 3 bases at J; junction bases unmatched: 15. Germline lookup yields CDR1 SEHNR and CDR2 FQNEAQ (reference sequence). The CDR3 is made up of 17 amino acids. In nucleotides, the CDR3 is TGTGCCAGCCCCCCTGGCCGGGACAGAACCTACACCGGGGAGCTGTTTTTT. This sequence encodes CASPPGRDRTYTGELFF.

This rearrangement joins TRBV28 to TRBJ1-2; D remains ambiguous. CDR1 is MDHEN and CDR2 is SYDVKM in the germline V gene. CDR3 length equals 12 residues. V lost 6 bases and J 2 bases, leaving 7 bases between the germline ends. The CDR3 is CASSPGNYGYTF. CDR3 DNA: TGTGCCAGCAGCCCAGGCAACTATGGCTACACCTTC.

This sequence joins TRBV2 and TRBJ1-1, with no clear D. Germline loops: CDR1 SNHLY, CDR2 FYNNEI. The CDR3 is made up of 11 amino acids. Trimming cost V 6 bases and J 4 bases, with 6 bases left between them. DNA of the CDR3: TGTGCCAGCAGCGCGATCACTGAAGCTTTCTTT. As protein: CASSAITEAFF.

This sequence joins TRBV7-8 and TRBJ2-5, with 13 bases aligning to TRBD2. The CDR3 has 16 residues. V was clipped by 5 bases and J by 5 bases; unmatched bases: 8. The germline gives CDR1 SGHVS, CDR2 FQNEAQ. CDR3 amino acids: CASSPPGLAGLETQYF. As DNA, the CDR3 is TGTGCCAGCAGCCCCCCGGGACTAGCGGGGCTGGAGACCCAGTACTTC.

The rearrangement joins TRBV6-1 to TRBJ1-5; D not certain. The V end was cut by 8 bases, the J end by 6 bases, with 14 bases between. Germline-derived CDR1 and CDR2 are MNHNS and SASEGT. The CDR3 extends over 13 amino acids. Here the CDR3 reads CASLRRLGQPQHF. CDR3 coding DNA: TGTGCCAGCTTACGACGCCTCGGTCAGCCCCAGCATTTT.

This clone was seen only a few times. V is TRBV19 and J is TRBJ1-2; 9 nucleotides line up with TRBD1. V dropped 2 bases and J dropped 7; count of bases not matched to a gene: 2. CDR1 is LNHDA, CDR2 SQIVND, per germline (reference sequence). CDR3 length: 13 residues. The CDR3 sequence is CASSIRDRAGYTF. CDR3 sequence (DNA): TGTGCCAGTAGTATACGGGACAGGGCTGGCTACACCTTC.